Listed here are 8 T cell receptor beta chains from one sample, sequenced in a study of blood T cell repertoires in COVID-19. TCRdb's table, derived via immunoSEQ multiplex PCR, lists solely in-frame clones and lacks some. The sample carries roughly 330,000 clones, more than 70% recorded once. The sequencing input was peripheral blood. The source of these receptors is a woman between 45 and 65 years old with acute or convalescent COVID-19.

The chain is built from TRBV5-1 and TRBJ2-3, with D possibly matching TRBD2 (6 bases). Germline V lookup: CDR1 SGHRS, CDR2 YFSETQ. This CDR3 is 14 amino acids long. The germline V and J ends were trimmed by 4 bases and 2 bases, with 11 bases remaining between them. CDR3 loop: CASSPGLPTDTQYF. As DNA, the CDR3 is TGCGCCAGCAGCCCGGGACTTCCCACAGATACGCAGTATTTT.

There are a few counts of this clone. The rearrangement uses TRBV24-1 and TRBJ1-6; D possibly corresponds to TRBD1 (6 bases). This CDR3 spans 18 amino acids. Germline lookup yields CDR1 KGHDR and CDR2 SFDVKD. V was cut by 0 bases and J by 6 bases, with 17 bases left in between. In nucleotides, the CDR3 is TGTGCCACCAGTGATTTGAAGGCTGCAGGGGTCCCTAATTCACCCCTCCACTTT. Protein: CATSDLKAAGVPNSPLHF.

V is TRBV10-3 and J is TRBJ1-4, with 12 bases lining up with TRBD1. Germline V gene sequence: CDR1 ENHRY, CDR2 SYGVKD. The J segment lost 10 bases and the V segment lost 8 bases, leaving 8 bases of the junction unmatched. The CDR3 sequence is 14 residues long. CDR3 coding DNA: TGTGCCATCTCTGGGACAGGGGGCGAAGGAAAACTGTTTTTT. As protein: CAISGTGGEGKLFF.

The J gene is TRBJ1-6, the V gene TRBV6-5, with 11 nucleotides matching TRBD1. The CDR3 is made up of 16 amino acids. Germline V CDR1 and CDR2: MNHEY, SVGAGI. Trimming cost V 3 bases and J 10 bases; bases outside gene matches: 8. The CDR3 nucleotides read TGTGCCAGCAGTTATAAACCGGGACAGGGGGGATCACCCCTCCACTTT. Amino acids: CASSYKPGQGGSPLHF.

V is TRBV19 and J is TRBJ2-2; tentatively, D is TRBD2 (7 bases). The CDR3 extends over 14 amino acids. Trimming removed 10 bases from V and 2 bases from J, with 14 bases in between. CDR1 is LNHDA and CDR2 is SQIVND in the germline V gene (reference sequence). The CDR3 DNA reads as TGTGCCACAAGGGGGAGGGGCAACACCGGGGAGCTGTTTTTT. It yields the protein CATRGRGNTGELFF.

This clone appeared a few times. V gene TRBV2 combines with J gene TRBJ1-1; 8 bases fit TRBD1. The ends lost 4 bases at V and 1 base at J; junction bases unmatched: 2. The CDR3 has 14 residues. CDR1 and CDR2 from the germline V gene are SNHLY and FYNNEI. The CDR3 coding sequence is TGTGCCAGCAGTGTGGGACAGGCGAACACTGAAGCTTTCTTT. As protein: CASSVGQANTEAFF. The full variable domain, its missing parts supplied by reference TRBV2 and TRBJ1-1, is EPEVTQTPSHQVTQMGQEVILRCVPISNHLYFYWYRQILGQKVEFLVSFYNNEISEKSEIFDDQFSVERPDGSNFTLKIRSTKLEDSAMYFCASSVGQANTEAFFGQGTRLTVV.

V usage is TRBV7-2 and J usage is TRBJ1-5; no clear D. Trimming left V 2 bases short and J 6 bases short, with 8 bases between. The CDR3 consists of 13 residues. Germline-derived CDR1 and CDR2 are SGHTA and FQGNSA. The CDR3 reads CASSLIAGQPQHF. CDR3 DNA sequence: TGTGCCAGCAGCTTAATAGCGGGTCAGCCCCAGCATTTT.

The CDR3 coding sequence is TGTGCCAGTAGTATCTCGCCTAGCGGGGGCTTTAATGAGCAGTTCTTC. Translated: CASSISPSGGFNEQFF. The chain combines TRBV19 with TRBJ2-1; 10 positions agree with TRBD2. The ends lost 3 bases at V and 7 bases at J; junction bases unmatched: 9. The CDR3 runs to 16 residues. In germline, CDR1 is LNHDA, CDR2 SQIVND (reference sequence).